This T cell receptor (beta chain) was recorded in a study of CD8+CD57+ T cells in acquired aplastic anemia. Germline V gene sequence: CDR1 SQVTM, CDR2 ANQGSEA. The V and J ends lost 7 bases and 0 bases respectively, with 19 bases between them. The CDR3 runs 16 residues. Profiles of TCR beta VDJ and CDR3 were generated from a genomic DNA template. TCRdb recomputed calls from the reads with MiXCR, one row per CDR3 protein. The sample yields 200,000 or so distinct CDR3 sequences, 65% seen once. Patients sequenced had flow cytometry evidence of CD8+CD57+ cell expansion. The material sequenced was sorted CD4+, CD8+, or CD8+CD57+ T cells (not recorded which) from PBMCs. The origin of this receptor is a human donor with aplastic anemia. The J gene is TRBJ2-1, the V gene TRBV29-1; perhaps TRBD1 as D (5 bases). The DNA for the CDR3 is TGCAGCGCCGAACCCCCTACAGGTTCCTCCTACAATGAGCAGTTCTTC. Translating gives CSAEPPTGSSYNEQFF.